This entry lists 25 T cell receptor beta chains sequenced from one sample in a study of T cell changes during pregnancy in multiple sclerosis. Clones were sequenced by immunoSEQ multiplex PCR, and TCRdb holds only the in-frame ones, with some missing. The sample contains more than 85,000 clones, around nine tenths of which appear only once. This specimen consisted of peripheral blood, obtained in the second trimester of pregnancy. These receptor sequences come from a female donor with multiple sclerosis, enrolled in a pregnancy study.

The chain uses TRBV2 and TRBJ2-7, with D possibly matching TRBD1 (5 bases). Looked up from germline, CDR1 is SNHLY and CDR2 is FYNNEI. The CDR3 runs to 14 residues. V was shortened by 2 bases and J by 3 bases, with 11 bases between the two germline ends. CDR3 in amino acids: CASSEPRVVYEQYF. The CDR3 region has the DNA TGTGCCAGCAGTGAACCCAGGGTCGTCTACGAGCAGTACTTC.

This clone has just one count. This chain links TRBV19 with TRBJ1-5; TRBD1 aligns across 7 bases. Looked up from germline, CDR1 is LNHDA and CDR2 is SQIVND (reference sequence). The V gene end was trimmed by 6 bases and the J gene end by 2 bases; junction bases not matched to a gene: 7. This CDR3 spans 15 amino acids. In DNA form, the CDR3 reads TGTGCCAGTAGAGACCAGGGGGGAGGCAATCAGCCCCAGCATTTT. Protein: CASRDQGGGNQPQHF.

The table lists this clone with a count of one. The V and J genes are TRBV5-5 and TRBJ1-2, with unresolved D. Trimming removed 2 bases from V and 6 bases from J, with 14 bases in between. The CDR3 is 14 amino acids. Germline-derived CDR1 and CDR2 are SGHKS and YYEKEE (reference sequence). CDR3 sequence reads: CASSFPGRENGYTF. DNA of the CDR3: TGTGCCAGCAGCTTTCCGGGAAGGGAAAATGGCTACACCTTC.

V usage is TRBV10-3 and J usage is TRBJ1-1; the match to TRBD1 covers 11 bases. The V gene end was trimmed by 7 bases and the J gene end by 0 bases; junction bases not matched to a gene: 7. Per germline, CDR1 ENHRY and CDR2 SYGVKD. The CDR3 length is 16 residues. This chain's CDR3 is CAIKGGTGGMNTEAFF. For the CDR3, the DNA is TGTGCCATCAAAGGGGGGACAGGGGGTATGAACACTGAAGCTTTCTTT.

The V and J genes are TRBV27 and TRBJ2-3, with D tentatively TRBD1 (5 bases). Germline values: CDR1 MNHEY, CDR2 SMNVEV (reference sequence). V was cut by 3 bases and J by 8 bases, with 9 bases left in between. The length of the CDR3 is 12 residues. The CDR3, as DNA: TGTGCCAGCAGTTTTACTCAGGGTACGCAGTATTTT. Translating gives CASSFTQGTQYF.

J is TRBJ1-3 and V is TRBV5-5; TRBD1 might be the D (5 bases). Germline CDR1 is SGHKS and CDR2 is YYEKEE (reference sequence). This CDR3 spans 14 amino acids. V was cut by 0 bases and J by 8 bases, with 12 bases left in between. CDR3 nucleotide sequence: TGTGCCAGCAGCTTGGAGGGGTCCTGGGACACCATATATTTT. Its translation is CASSLEGSWDTIYF. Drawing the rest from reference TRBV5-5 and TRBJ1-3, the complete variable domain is DAGVTQSPTHLIKTRGQQVTLRCSPISGHKSVSWYQQVLGQGPQFIFQYYEKEERGRGNFPDRFSARQFPNYSSELNVNALLLGDSALYLCASSLEGSWDTIYFGEGSWLTVV.

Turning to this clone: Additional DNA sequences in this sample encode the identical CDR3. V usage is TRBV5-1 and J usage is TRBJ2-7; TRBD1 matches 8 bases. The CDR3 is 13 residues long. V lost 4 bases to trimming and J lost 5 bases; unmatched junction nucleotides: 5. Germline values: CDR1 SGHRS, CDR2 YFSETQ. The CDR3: CASSGGQGDEQYF. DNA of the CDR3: TGCGCCAGCAGCGGCGGACAGGGAGACGAGCAGTACTTC.

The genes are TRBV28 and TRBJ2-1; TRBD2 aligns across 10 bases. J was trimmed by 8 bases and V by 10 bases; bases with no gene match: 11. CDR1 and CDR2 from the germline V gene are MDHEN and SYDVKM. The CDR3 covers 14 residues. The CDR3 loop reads CATRASGSSYEQFF. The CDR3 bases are TGTGCCACCCGCGCTAGCGGGAGTAGCTATGAGCAGTTCTTC.

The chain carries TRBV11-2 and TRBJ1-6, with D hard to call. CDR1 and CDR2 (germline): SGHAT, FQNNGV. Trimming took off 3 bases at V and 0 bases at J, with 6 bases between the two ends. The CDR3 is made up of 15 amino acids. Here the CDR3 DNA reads TGTGCCAGCAGCTTCGCGAGCTCCTATAATTCACCCCTCCACTTT. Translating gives CASSFASSYNSPLHF.

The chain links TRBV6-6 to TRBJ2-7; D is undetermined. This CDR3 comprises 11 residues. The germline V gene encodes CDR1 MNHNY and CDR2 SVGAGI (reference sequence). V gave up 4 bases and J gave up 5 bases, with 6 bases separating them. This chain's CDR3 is CASSSYDEQYF. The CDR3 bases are TGTGCCAGCAGTTCCTATGACGAGCAGTACTTC.

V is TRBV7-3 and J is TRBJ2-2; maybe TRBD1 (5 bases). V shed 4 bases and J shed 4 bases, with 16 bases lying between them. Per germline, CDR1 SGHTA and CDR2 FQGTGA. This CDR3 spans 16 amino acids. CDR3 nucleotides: TGTGCCAGCAGCTCCGAACAGGCTAGGGGCACCGGGGAGCTGTTTTTT. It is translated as CASSSEQARGTGELFF.

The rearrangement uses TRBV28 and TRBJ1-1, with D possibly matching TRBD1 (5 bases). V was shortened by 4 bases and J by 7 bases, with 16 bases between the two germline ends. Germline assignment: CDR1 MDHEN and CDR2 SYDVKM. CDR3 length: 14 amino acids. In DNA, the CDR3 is TGTGCCAGCAGTTCCCTTTCGGGAGGGGTTGAAGCTTTCTTT. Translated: CASSSLSGGVEAFF.

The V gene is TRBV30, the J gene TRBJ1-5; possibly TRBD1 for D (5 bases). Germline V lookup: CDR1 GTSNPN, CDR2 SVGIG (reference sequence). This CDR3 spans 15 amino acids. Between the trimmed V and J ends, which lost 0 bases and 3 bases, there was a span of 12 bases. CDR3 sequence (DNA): TGTGCCTGGAGTGTAAGTACAGGAAACAATCAGCCCCAGCATTTT. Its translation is CAWSVSTGNNQPQHF.

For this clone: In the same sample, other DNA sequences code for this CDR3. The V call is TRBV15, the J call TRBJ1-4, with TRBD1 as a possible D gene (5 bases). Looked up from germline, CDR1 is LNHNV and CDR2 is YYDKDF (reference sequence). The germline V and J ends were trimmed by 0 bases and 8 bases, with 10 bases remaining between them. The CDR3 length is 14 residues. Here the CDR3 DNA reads TGTGCCACCAGCAGAGAAGGGGTGGGAGAAAAACTGTTTTTT. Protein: CATSREGVGEKLFF.

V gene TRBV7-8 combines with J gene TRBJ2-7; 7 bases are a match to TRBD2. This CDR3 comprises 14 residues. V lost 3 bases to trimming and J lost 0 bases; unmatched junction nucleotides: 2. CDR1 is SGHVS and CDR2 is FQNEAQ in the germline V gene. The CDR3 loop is CASSFGGSSYEQYF. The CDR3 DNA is TGTGCCAGCAGCTTCGGCGGGAGCTCCTACGAGCAGTACTTC.

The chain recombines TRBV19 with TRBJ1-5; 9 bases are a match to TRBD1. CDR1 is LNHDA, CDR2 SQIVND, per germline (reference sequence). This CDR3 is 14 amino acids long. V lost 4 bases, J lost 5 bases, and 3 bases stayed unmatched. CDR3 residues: CASSTGQGDQPQHF. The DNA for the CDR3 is TGTGCCAGTAGTACGGGACAGGGTGATCAGCCCCAGCATTTT. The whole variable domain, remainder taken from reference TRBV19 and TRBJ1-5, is DGGITQSPKYLFRKEGQNVTLSCEQNLNHDAMYWYRQDPGQGLRLIYYSQIVNDFQKGDIAEGYSVSREKKESFPLTVTSAQKNPTAFYLCASSTGQGDQPQHFGDGTRLSIL.

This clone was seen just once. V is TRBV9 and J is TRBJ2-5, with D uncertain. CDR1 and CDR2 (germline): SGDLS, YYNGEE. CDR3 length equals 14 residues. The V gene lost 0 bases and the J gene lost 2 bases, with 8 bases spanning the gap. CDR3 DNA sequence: TGTGCCAGCAGCGTAGATCCGCGGCAAGAGACCCAGTACTTC. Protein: CASSVDPRQETQYF. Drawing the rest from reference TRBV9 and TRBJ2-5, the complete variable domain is DSGVTQTPKHLITATGQRVTLRCSPRSGDLSVYWYQQSLDQGLQFLIQYYNGEERAKGNILERFSAQQFPDLHSELNLSSLELGDSALYFCASSVDPRQETQYFGPGTRLLVL.

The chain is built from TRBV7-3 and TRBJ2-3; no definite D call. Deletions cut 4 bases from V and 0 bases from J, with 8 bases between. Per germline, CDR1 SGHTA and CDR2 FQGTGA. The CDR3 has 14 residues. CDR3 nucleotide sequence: TGTGCCAGCAGCTCCCAACATAGCACAGATACGCAGTATTTT. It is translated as CASSSQHSTDTQYF.

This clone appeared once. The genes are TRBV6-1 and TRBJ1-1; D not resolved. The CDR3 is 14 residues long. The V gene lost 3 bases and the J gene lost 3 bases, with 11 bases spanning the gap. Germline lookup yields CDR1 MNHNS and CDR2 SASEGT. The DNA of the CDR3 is TGTGCCAGCAGTGAGGGCAGGTGGTACACTGAAGCTTTCTTT. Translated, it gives CASSEGRWYTEAFF.

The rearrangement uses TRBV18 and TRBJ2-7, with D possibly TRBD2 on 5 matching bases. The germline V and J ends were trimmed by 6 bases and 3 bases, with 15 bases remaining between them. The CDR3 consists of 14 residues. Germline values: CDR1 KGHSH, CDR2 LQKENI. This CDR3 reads CASSGIGRHYEQYF. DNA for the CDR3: TGTGCCAGCTCCGGGATCGGAAGGCACTACGAGCAGTACTTC.

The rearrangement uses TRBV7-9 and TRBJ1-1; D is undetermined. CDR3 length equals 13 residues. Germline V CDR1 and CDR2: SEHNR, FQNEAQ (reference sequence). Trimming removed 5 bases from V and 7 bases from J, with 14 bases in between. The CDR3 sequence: CASSPRGEGEAFF. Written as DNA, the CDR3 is TGTGCCAGCAGCCCCCGTGGGGAGGGTGAAGCTTTCTTT.

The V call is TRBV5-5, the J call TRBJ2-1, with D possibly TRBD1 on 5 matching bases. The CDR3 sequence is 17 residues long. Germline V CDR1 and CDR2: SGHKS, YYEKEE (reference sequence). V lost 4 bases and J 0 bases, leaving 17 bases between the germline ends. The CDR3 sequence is CASSPSTVPSSYNEQFF. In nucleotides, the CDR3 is TGTGCCAGCAGCCCGTCGACAGTTCCCAGCTCCTACAATGAGCAGTTCTTC.

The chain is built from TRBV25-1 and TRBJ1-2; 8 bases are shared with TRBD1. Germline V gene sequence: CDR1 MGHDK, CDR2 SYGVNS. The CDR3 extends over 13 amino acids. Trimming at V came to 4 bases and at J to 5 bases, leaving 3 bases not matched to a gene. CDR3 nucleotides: TGTGCCAGCAGTGTCCAGGGGGCGTATGGCTACACCTTC. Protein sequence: CASSVQGAYGYTF.

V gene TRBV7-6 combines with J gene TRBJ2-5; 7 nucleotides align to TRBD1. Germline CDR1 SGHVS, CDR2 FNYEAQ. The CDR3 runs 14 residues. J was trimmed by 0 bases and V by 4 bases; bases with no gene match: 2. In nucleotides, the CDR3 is TGTGCCAGCAGCTCCGGGACAGACCAAGAGACCCAGTACTTC. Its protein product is CASSSGTDQETQYF. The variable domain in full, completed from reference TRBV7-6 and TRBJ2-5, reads GAGVSQSPRYKVTKRGQDVALRCDPISGHVSLYWYRQALGQGPEFLTYFNYEAQQDKSGLPNDRFSAERPEGSISTLTIQRTEQRDSAMYRCASSSGTDQETQYFGPGTRLLVL.

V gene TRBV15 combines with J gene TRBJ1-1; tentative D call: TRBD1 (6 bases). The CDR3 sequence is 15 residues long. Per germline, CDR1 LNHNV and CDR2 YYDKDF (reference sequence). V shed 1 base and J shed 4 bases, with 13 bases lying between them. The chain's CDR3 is CATSRGGGALTEAFF. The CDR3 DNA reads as TGTGCCACCAGCAGAGGTGGGGGGGCCCTCACTGAAGCTTTCTTT.